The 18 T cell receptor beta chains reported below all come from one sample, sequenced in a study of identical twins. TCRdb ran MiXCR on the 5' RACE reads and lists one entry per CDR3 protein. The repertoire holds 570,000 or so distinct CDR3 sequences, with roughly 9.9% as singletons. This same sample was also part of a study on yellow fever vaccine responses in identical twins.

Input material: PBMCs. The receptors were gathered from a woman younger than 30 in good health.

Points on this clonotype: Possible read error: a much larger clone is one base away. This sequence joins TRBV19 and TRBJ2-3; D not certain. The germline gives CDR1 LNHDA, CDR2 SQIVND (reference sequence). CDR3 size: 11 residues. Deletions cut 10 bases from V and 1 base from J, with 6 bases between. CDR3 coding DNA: TGTGCCATCGAGGGCACAGATACGCAGTATTTT. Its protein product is CAIEGTDTQYF.

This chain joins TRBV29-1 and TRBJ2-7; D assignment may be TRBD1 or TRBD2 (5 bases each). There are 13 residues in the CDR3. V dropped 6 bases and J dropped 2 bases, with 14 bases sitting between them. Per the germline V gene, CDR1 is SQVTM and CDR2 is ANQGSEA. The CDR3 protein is CSVKGTEAYEQYF. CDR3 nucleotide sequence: TGCAGCGTGAAGGGGACCGAAGCCTACGAGCAGTACTTC.

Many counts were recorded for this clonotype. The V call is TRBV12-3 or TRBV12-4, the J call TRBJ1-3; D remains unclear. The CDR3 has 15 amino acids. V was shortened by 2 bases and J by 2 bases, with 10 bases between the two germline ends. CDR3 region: CASSLWGLAGNTIYF. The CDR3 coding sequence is TGTGCCAGCAGTTTATGGGGATTGGCTGGAAACACCATATATTTT.

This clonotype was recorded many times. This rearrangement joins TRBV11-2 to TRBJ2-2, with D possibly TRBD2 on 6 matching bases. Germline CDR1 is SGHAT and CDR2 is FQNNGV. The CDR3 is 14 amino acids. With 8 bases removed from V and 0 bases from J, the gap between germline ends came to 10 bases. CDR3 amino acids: CASGTSPNTGELFF. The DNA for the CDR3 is TGTGCCAGCGGGACTTCCCCGAACACCGGGGAGCTGTTTTTT.

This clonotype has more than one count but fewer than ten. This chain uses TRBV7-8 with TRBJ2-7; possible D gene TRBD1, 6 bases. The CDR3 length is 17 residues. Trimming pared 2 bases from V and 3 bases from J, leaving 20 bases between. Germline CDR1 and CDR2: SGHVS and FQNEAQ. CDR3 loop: CASSLYPGHHPNYEQYF. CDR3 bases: TGTGCCAGCAGCTTATACCCGGGACACCATCCTAACTACGAGCAGTACTTC. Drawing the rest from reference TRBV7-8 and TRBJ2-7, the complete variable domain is GAGVSQSPRYKVAKRGQDVALRCDPISGHVSLFWYQQALGQGPEFLTYFQNEAQLDKSGLPSDRFFAERPEGSVSTLKIQRTQQEDSAVYLCASSLYPGHHPNYEQYFGPGTRLTVT.

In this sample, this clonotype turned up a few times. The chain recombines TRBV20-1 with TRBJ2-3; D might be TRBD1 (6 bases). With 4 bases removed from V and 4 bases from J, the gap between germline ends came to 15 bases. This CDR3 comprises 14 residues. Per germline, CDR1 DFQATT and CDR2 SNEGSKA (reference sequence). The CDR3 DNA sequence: TGCAGTGCTAAGCTCCCAGGGGTATCAGATACGCAGTATTTT. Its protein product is CSAKLPGVSDTQYF.

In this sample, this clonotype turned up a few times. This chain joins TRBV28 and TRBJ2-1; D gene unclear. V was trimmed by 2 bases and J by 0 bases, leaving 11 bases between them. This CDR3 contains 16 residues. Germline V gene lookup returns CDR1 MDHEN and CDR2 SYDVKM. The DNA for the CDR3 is TGTGCCAGCAGTTTAGGCGGAAAAGGCTCCTACAATGAGCAGTTCTTC. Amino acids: CASSLGGKGSYNEQFF.

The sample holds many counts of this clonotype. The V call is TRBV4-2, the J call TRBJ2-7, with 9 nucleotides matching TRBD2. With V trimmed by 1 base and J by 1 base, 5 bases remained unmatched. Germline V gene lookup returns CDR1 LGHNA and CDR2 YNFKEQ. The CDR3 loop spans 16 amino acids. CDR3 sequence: CASSQGGLAGSYEQYF. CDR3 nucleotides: TGTGCCAGCAGCCAAGGGGGACTAGCCGGATCCTACGAGCAGTACTTC.

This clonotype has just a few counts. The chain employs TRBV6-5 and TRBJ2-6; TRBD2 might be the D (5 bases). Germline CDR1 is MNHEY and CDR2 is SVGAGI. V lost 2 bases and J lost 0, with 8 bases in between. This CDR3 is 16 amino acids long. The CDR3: CASSYDGDSGANVLTF. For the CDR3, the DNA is TGTGCCAGCAGTTACGACGGGGACTCTGGGGCCAACGTCCTGACTTTC.

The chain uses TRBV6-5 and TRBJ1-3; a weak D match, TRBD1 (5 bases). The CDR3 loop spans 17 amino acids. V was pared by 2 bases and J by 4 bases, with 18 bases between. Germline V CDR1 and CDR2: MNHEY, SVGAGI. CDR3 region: CASSYGTGRGAGNTIYF. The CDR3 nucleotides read TGTGCCAGCAGTTACGGCACCGGGAGGGGAGCCGGAAACACCATATATTTT.

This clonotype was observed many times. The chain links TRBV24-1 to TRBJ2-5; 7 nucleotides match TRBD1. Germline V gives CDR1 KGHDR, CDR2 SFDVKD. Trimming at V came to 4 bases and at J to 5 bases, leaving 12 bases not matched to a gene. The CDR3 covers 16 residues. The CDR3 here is CATSEPKATGSETQYF. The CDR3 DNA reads TGTGCCACCAGTGAGCCCAAAGCGACAGGGTCGGAGACCCAGTACTTC.

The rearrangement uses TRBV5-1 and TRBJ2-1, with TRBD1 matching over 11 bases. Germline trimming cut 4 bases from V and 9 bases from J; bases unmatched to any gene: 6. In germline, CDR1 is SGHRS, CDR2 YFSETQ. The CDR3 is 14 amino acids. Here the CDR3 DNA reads TGCGCCAGCAGCGCCCGGACAGGGGGCGTTGAGCAGTTCTTC. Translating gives CASSARTGGVEQFF. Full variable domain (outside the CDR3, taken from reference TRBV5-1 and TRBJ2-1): KAGVTQTPRYLIKTRGQQVTLSCSPISGHRSVSWYQQTPGQGLQFLFEYFSETQRNKGNFPGRFSGRQFSNSRSEMNVSTLELGDSALYLCASSARTGGVEQFFGPGTRLTVL.

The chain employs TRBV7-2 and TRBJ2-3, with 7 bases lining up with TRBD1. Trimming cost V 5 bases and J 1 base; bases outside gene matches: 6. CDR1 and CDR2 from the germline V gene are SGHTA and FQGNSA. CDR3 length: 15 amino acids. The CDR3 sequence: CASSPTGDGTDTQYF. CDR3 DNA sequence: TGTGCCAGCAGCCCCACAGGGGACGGCACAGATACGCAGTATTTT.

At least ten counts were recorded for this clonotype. CDR3 DNA: TGTGCCAGCAGCTACGGGACAGACCCTTACAATGAGCAGTTCTTC. It yields the protein CASSYGTDPYNEQFF. The J gene is TRBJ2-1, the V gene TRBV7-2; TRBD1 matches 7 bases. CDR3 length equals 15 residues. Germline V gives CDR1 SGHTA, CDR2 FQGNSA. V was clipped by 4 bases and J by 4 bases; unmatched bases: 7. The full variable domain, rest sourced from reference TRBV7-2 and TRBJ2-1, is GAGVSQSPSNKVTEKGKDVELRCDPISGHTALYWYRQSLGQGLEFLIYFQGNSAPDKSGLPSDRFSAERTGGSVSTLTIQRTQQEDSAVYLCASSYGTDPYNEQFFGPGTRLTVL.

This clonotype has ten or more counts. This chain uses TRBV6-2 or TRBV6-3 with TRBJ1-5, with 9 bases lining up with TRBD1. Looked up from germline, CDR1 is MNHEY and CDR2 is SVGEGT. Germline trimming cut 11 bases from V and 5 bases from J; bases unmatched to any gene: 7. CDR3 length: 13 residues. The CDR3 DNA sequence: TGTGCCGCAGGGACAGGGATTCATCAGCCCCAGCATTTT. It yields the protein CAAGTGIHQPQHF.

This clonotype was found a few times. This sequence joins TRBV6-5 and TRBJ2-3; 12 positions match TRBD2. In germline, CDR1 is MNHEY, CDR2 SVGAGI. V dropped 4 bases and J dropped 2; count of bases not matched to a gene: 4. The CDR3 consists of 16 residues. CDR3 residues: CASSSLAGGNTDTQYF. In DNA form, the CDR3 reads TGTGCCAGCAGTTCGCTAGCGGGAGGGAACACAGATACGCAGTATTTT.

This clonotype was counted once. This CDR3 is CASSLGRGQQDQETQYF. The DNA of the CDR3 is TGTGCCAGCAGCTTAGGACGGGGGCAGCAGGACCAAGAGACCCAGTACTTC. The gene calls are TRBV7-2 and TRBJ2-5; D possibly uses TRBD1 or TRBD2 (6 bases each). The CDR3 contains 17 residues. Per germline, CDR1 SGHTA and CDR2 FQGNSA. Between the trimmed V and J ends, which lost 1 base and 0 bases, there was a span of 15 bases.

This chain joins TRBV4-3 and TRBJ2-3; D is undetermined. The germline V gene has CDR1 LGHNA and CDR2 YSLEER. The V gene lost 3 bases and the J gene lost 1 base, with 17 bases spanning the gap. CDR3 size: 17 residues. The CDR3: CASSHSRLAVGTDTQYF. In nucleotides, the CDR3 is TGCGCCAGCAGCCACTCCCGGTTGGCCGTGGGCACAGATACGCAGTATTTT.